This T cell receptor (beta chain) was sequenced for a study of T cells after yellow fever vaccination. Whole-study findings and limits: Reappearance after the booster was seen for most primary-vaccination clones, at approximately 97% CD4 and 80% to 90% CD8.

Conversion of TCR transcripts into cDNA relied on 5'RACE template switching, which added a universal primer site and UMIs. TCRdb reprocessed the 5' RACE reads via MiXCR and lists one record per CDR3 protein. The sample yields about 69,000 distinct CDR3 sequences, 5% to 6.5% seen once. As regards this clonotype: What it binds is not known.

Germline CDR1 is LNHDA and CDR2 is SQIVND (reference sequence). The CDR3 covers 9 residues. Trimming took 8 bases from V and 8 from J, leaving 6 bases between them. V usage is TRBV19 and J usage is TRBJ1-1; no clear D gene. The sequencing here drew on CD4+ T cells sorted from PBMCs, taken approximately 16 days after the first yellow fever vaccination. This clonotype was sampled from a man in his late teens or twenties who received the YFV17D yellow fever vaccine. The CDR3 nucleotides are TGTGCCAGTTCGTGGGAAGCTTTCTTT. Protein product: CASSWEAFF. The full variable domain, rest sourced from reference TRBV19 and TRBJ1-1, is DGGITQSPKYLFRKEGQNVTLSCEQNLNHDAMYWYRQDPGQGLRLIYYSQIVNDFQKGDIAEGYSVSREKKESFPLTVTSAQKNPTAFYLCASSWEAFFGQGTRLTVV.